These 25 T cell receptor beta chains share one sample of origin, sequenced in a study of blood T cell repertoires in COVID-19. Sequenced by immunoSEQ multiplex PCR; TCRdb stores in-frame clones only, minus some. This table holds 490,000 or so clones, roughly 90% found once. The sample comprised PBMCs or T cells enriched from blood (not recorded which). All receptors derive from a woman aged 40 to 50 who had recovered from COVID-19.

The CDR3 sequence is CASSKAGLAGGPRDEQFF. CDR3 sequence (DNA): TGTGCCAGCAGCAAAGCTGGACTAGCGGGAGGGCCCAGGGATGAGCAGTTCTTC. The chain is built from TRBV21-1 and TRBJ2-1; TRBD2 is the table's D call, not checked against the DNA. TRBV21-1 represents a pseudogene. The CDR3 is made up of 18 amino acids.

V is TRBV6-6 and J is TRBJ2-5; the D gene is possibly TRBD2 (5 bases). This CDR3 spans 15 amino acids. The V gene lost 5 bases and the J gene lost 4 bases, with 17 bases spanning the gap. Germline-derived CDR1 and CDR2 are MNHNY and SVGAGI (reference sequence). The DNA of the CDR3 is TGTGCCAGCAGTCTGTACGGAGATGGAGGAGAGACCCAGTACTTC. Amino acids: CASSLYGDGGETQYF.

The chain employs TRBV30 and TRBJ1-3; perhaps TRBD1 as D (6 bases). Germline V lookup: CDR1 GTSNPN, CDR2 SVGIG (reference sequence). Trimming shortened V by 1 base and J by 3 bases, and 13 bases separated the two germline ends. The CDR3 has 15 amino acids. CDR3 residues: CAWSARTAGGNTIYF. The CDR3 DNA reads TGTGCCTGGAGTGCTCGGACAGCCGGTGGAAACACCATATATTTT.

CDR3 sequence: CASSENRRNYGYTF. CDR3 bases: TGTGCCAGCAGTGAGAACAGAAGAAACTATGGCTACACCTTC. The genes are TRBV6-1 and TRBJ1-2; no firm D call. The CDR3 contains 14 residues. Germline V gene sequence: CDR1 MNHNS, CDR2 SASEGT. V was shortened by 3 bases and J by 2 bases, with 10 bases between the two germline ends.

The chain is built from TRBV9 and TRBJ2-7; 9 bases are shared with TRBD2. The germline gives CDR1 SGDLS, CDR2 YYNGEE. Losses at the gene ends were 7 bases for V and 2 bases for J; bases not matched to a gene: 7. CDR3 length: 14 residues. As DNA, the CDR3 is TGTGCCAGCGGTGCGGGAGGGACCCCCTACGAGCAGTACTTC. It translates to CASGAGGTPYEQYF.

V is TRBV7-2 and J is TRBJ1-1, with TRBD1 matching 10 bases. The CDR3 is 15 amino acids. Germline assignment: CDR1 SGHTA and CDR2 FQGNSA. J gave up 10 bases and V 1 base, and 9 bases lay outside the gene matches. CDR3 protein: CASSLDEGRTGGAFF. CDR3 bases: TGTGCCAGCAGCTTAGACGAGGGAAGGACAGGGGGAGCTTTCTTT.

The gene calls are TRBV10-1 and TRBJ2-3, with 11 bases identical to TRBD2. Unmatched junction bases numbered 6, after V lost 2 bases and J lost 2 bases. This CDR3 is 17 amino acids long. The germline CDR1 and CDR2 sequences are WNHNN and SYGVQD (reference sequence). The CDR3 loop reads CASSEVGSGRDTDTQYF. The CDR3 region has the DNA TGCGCCAGCAGTGAGGTTGGTAGCGGGAGGGACACAGATACGCAGTATTTT.

V and J are TRBV18 and TRBJ2-2; possible D gene TRBD1, 5 bases. The CDR3 contains 17 residues. Germline V gene data show CDR1 as KGHSH and CDR2 as LQKENI. V lost 2 bases and J lost 1, with 14 bases in between. CDR3 in amino acids: CASSPYQGRLNTGELFF. The CDR3 DNA reads TGTGCCAGCTCACCATATCAGGGAAGACTGAACACCGGGGAGCTGTTTTTT.

Worth noting for this clone: Other DNA sequences in the sample encode the same CDR3. The CDR3 DNA follows: TGTGCCAGTAGTACGGTGACAGGCTCCTACGAGCAGTACTTC. It encodes CASSTVTGSYEQYF. This rearrangement joins TRBV19 to TRBJ2-7; perhaps TRBD1 as D (6 bases). There are 14 residues in the CDR3. Deletions cut 4 bases from V and 0 bases from J, with 10 bases between. Looked up from germline, CDR1 is LNHDA and CDR2 is SQIVND (reference sequence).

This clone has a handful of counts. V usage is TRBV18 and J usage is TRBJ1-6; tentatively, D is TRBD1 (6 bases). Germline V CDR1 and CDR2: KGHSH, LQKENI. This CDR3 is built from 14 residues. Trimming stripped 2 bases from V and 10 bases from J, with 12 bases between. The CDR3 loop reads CASSPADSSSPLHF. The DNA for the CDR3 is TGTGCCAGCTCACCAGCGGACAGTTCATCACCCCTCCACTTT.

The chain is built from TRBV18 and TRBJ2-5; D is unclear. This CDR3 is 12 amino acids long. The V end lost 5 bases, the J end lost 5 bases, and 9 bases lay between the germline ends. Germline V gene data show CDR1 as KGHSH and CDR2 as LQKENI. As DNA, the CDR3 is TGTGCCAGCTCATATTTGGGCGAGACCCAGTACTTC. This encodes CASSYLGETQYF.

Details on this clone: Other DNA sequences from this sample encode an identical CDR3 as well. The chain carries TRBV3-1 (or the pseudogene TRBV3-2) and TRBJ2-7, with D perhaps matching TRBD1 (5 bases). Trimming removed 1 base from V and 1 base from J, with 11 bases in between. The V gene's germline CDR1 is LGHDT and CDR2 YNNKEL (reference sequence). The CDR3 covers 15 residues. The CDR3 region has the DNA TGTGCCAGCAGCCAAGGGAATAGGGGTTCCTACGAGCAGTACTTC. Protein: CASSQGNRGSYEQYF.

In this sample, this clone turned up once. The chain joins TRBV7-9 to TRBJ2-3; TRBD2 matches at 13 bases. V trimming: 5 bases; J trimming: 0 bases; junction bases outside the gene matches: 11. This CDR3 contains 19 residues. Germline CDR1 SEHNR, CDR2 FQNEAQ (reference sequence). CDR3 residues: CASSPQRTSGSGSTDTQYF. DNA for the CDR3: TGTGCCAGCAGCCCCCAGAGGACTAGCGGGAGTGGGAGCACAGATACGCAGTATTTT.

The J gene is TRBJ2-7, the V gene TRBV21-1; the DNA was not used to check the table's D call, TRBD2. TRBV21-1 is labeled a pseudogene. This CDR3 region has 17 residues. CDR3 amino acids: CASSKARLAGGQGEQYF. CDR3 bases: TGTGCCAGCAGCAAAGCAAGACTAGCGGGAGGGCAAGGGGAGCAGTACTTC.

The chain joins TRBV5-1 to TRBJ2-3; 10 bases are shared with TRBD1. This CDR3 contains 14 residues. From germline, CDR1 is SGHRS and CDR2 YFSETQ. The J segment lost 3 bases and the V segment lost 4 bases, leaving 2 bases of the junction unmatched. The CDR3 here is CASSEGQGTDTQYF. The DNA of the CDR3 is TGCGCCAGCAGCGAGGGACAGGGGACAGATACGCAGTATTTT.

The chain employs TRBV21-1 and TRBJ2-1; TRBD2 reflects the table's D call only, with no check against the DNA. TRBV21-1 is assigned pseudogene status. The CDR3 spans 20 residues. Here the CDR3 DNA reads TGTGCCAGCAGCAAAACCGGGGGGCCCACTTCTAGCGGGAGGGAAAATGAGCAGTTCTTC. As protein: CASSKTGGPTSSGRENEQFF.

V gene TRBV18 combines with J gene TRBJ2-2; 8 bases line up with TRBD1. In germline, CDR1 is KGHSH, CDR2 LQKENI. This CDR3 is 15 amino acids long. J lost 5 bases, V lost 2 bases, and 4 bases had no gene match. CDR3 coding DNA: TGTGCCAGCTCACCATCCGGACAGGGTACCGGGGAGCTGTTTTTT. Protein: CASSPSGQGTGELFF. The variable domain in full, completed from reference TRBV18 and TRBJ2-2, reads NAGVMQNPRHLVRRRGQEARLRCSPMKGHSHVYWYRQLPEEGLKFMVYLQKENIIDESGMPKERFSAEFPKEGPSILRIQQVVRGDSAAYFCASSPSGQGTGELFFGEGSRLTVL.

The CDR3 nucleotides are TGTGCCAGCAGCCGCATCACAGGGGTCGGCACTGAAGCTTTCTTT. As protein: CASSRITGVGTEAFF. The genes are TRBV11-2 and TRBJ1-1; TRBD1 agrees at 7 bases. CDR1 and CDR2 from the germline V gene are SGHAT and FQNNGV. The V and J ends lost 5 bases and 4 bases, in that order; junction bases with no gene match: 10. The CDR3 extends over 15 amino acids. The full variable domain, completed using reference TRBV11-2 and TRBJ1-1, is EAGVAQSPRYKIIEKRQSVAFWCNPISGHATLYWYQQILGQGPKLLIQFQNNGVVDDSQLPKDRFSAERLKGVDSTLKIQPAKLEDSAVYLCASSRITGVGTEAFFGQGTRLTVV.

The chain recombines TRBV7-2 with TRBJ1-2, with D unclear. Germline loops: CDR1 SGHTA, CDR2 FQGNSA. This CDR3 spans 14 amino acids. V was cut by 1 base and J by 5 bases, with 11 bases left in between. The CDR3, as DNA: TGTGCCAGCAGCTTAGTGTGGGGAGGGTATGGCTACACCTTC. This encodes CASSLVWGGYGYTF.

The chain carries TRBV11-2 and TRBJ2-3; D may be TRBD1 (5 bases). This CDR3 has 14 residues. Trimming pared 1 base from V and 1 base from J, leaving 6 bases between. Germline V CDR1 and CDR2: SGHAT, FQNNGV. CDR3 region: CASSLARGTDTQYF. The CDR3 DNA is TGTGCCAGCAGCTTAGCCAGGGGCACAGATACGCAGTATTTT.

As regards this clone: Other DNA sequences in this specimen translate into the identical CDR3. This sequence joins TRBV7-6 and TRBJ1-1; 7 bases are a match to TRBD1. The CDR3 length is 13 residues. Losses at the gene ends were 6 bases for V and 5 bases for J; bases not matched to a gene: 6. Per germline, CDR1 SGHVS and CDR2 FNYEAQ. The CDR3, as DNA: TGTGCCAGCAGTTCTACAGGGGTTACTGAAGCTTTCTTT. Protein: CASSSTGVTEAFF.

J is TRBJ1-1 and V is TRBV4-1, with D possibly matching TRBD1 (5 bases). V lost 7 bases to trimming and J lost 6 bases, with 21 bases between them. Germline values: CDR1 MGHRA, CDR2 YSYEKL. The length of the CDR3 is 15 residues. CDR3 in DNA: TGCGCCAGCAACCGGGTTAATTCAGGGTACGCTGAAGCTTTCTTT. Translation gives CASNRVNSGYAEAFF.

The chain has TRBV6-2 or TRBV6-3 and TRBJ2-7; 9 nucleotides line up with TRBD2. The CDR3 is made up of 14 amino acids. Germline V gene lookup returns CDR1 MNHEY and CDR2 SVGEGT. The J segment lost 3 bases and the V segment lost 6 bases, leaving 6 bases of the junction unmatched. CDR3 region: CASRPSGTDYEQYF. DNA of the CDR3: TGTGCCAGCAGGCCTAGCGGGACGGACTACGAGCAGTACTTC.

This clone was seen once. CDR3 in amino acids: CASSLVQASNYGYTF. DNA for the CDR3: TGTGCCAGCAGCTTAGTTCAGGCAAGCAACTATGGCTACACCTTC. This chain connects TRBV7-2 to TRBJ1-2; no clear D gene. The CDR3 is 15 amino acids. Germline CDR1 reads SGHTA; CDR2 reads FQGNSA. Trimming cost V 1 base and J 2 bases, with 11 bases left between them.

This clone was recorded only once. CDR3 bases: TGTGCCAGTCGGACAGGGTCATCAGATACGCAGTATTTT. Protein: CASRTGSSDTQYF. The rearrangement joins TRBV19 to TRBJ2-3, with TRBD1 matching over 8 bases. CDR1 is LNHDA, CDR2 SQIVND, per germline (reference sequence). The junction had 5 bases not matched to a gene; V was cut back by 8 bases and J by 4 bases. The CDR3 runs to 13 residues.